The rows below give T cell receptor beta chains drawn from one sample of a study of T cell changes during pregnancy in multiple sclerosis. Generated by immunoSEQ multiplex PCR, the TCRdb table keeps only in-frame clones and is missing some. The data contain about 110,000 clones, about 89% of them singletons. Sequenced here: peripheral blood, sampled before pregnancy. These receptors came from a female donor with multiple sclerosis, enrolled in a pregnancy study. Each CDR3 is given with its conserved first and last residue. D genes are given only for firm matches. Clone size is given for some rows only: seen once, a few or many times, or a class if the clone is expanded.

v_gene	d_gene	j_gene	abundance	CDR3nt	CDR3aa
TRBV30	TRBD1	TRBJ2-2	-	TGTGCCTGGAGTCGAACAGGGGGCAGGGAGCTGTTTTTT	CAWSRTGGRELFF
TRBV6-1	-	TRBJ1-3	-	TGTGCCAGCAGTGAACTCCTAACACAGCTCTCTGGAAACACCATATATTTT	CASSELLTQLSGNTIYF
TRBV7-9	TRBD1	TRBJ2-5	once	TGTGCCAGCAGCTCCTTCCGGGACAGGGGAGAGACCCAGTACTTC	CASSSFRDRGETQYF
TRBV11-3	-	TRBJ2-1	-	TGTGCCAGCAGCTTAGAAGTCGGTCAGCAGTTCTTC	CASSLEVGQQFF
TRBV2	TRBD2	TRBJ2-1	-	TGTGCCAGCAGGGTAGCGGGAGGTTGGAATGAGCAGTTCTTC	CASRVAGGWNEQFF
TRBV6-1	TRBD1	TRBJ1-1	-	TGTGCCAGCAGTGAAGCCCGACAGGGGGCGATTGGGGCTTTCTTT	CASSEARQGAIGAFF
TRBV6-1	-	TRBJ1-5	-	TGTGCCAGCAGCGAGAGGGGGTGGGTTGCTCAGCCCCAGCATTTT	CASSERGWVAQPQHF
TRBV5-4	TRBD2	TRBJ2-7	few	TGTGCCAGCAGCTTGGAGCGGGAGAGTTACGAGCAGTACTTC	CASSLERESYEQYF
TRBV13	TRBD2	TRBJ2-7	-	TGTGCCAGCCGCACTAGCGGGAGTTACTACGAGCAGTACTTC	CASRTSGSYYEQYF
TRBV5-1	-	TRBJ1-2	once	TGCGCCAGCAGGGATGACAGAATCTATGGCTACACCTTC	CASRDDRIYGYTF
TRBV11-2	TRBD2	TRBJ2-1	-	TGTGCCAGCAGCTTCCTCCTAGCGGGGAGATACAATGAGCAGTTCTTC	CASSFLLAGRYNEQFF
TRBV5-4	TRBD2	TRBJ2-5	-	TGTGCCAGCAGCTCGGGACTAGCGGGAGGGATAGAGACCCAGTACTTC	CASSSGLAGGIETQYF
TRBV19	-	TRBJ2-7	-	TGTGCCACCTCCGGGAGCTTCTACGAGCAGTACTTC	CATSGSFYEQYF
TRBV10-3	TRBD2	TRBJ2-7	-	TGTGCCATCAGTGAGGGGACTAGTCTCTACGAGCAGTACTTC	CAISEGTSLYEQYF
TRBV2	-	TRBJ2-3	-	TGTGCCAGCAGTCCAACCACTACTAGCCTGACGCAGTATTTT	CASSPTTTSLTQYF
TRBV15	-	TRBJ2-3	-	TGTGCCACCAGCAGAGGCATGAGAGGGAGTACAGATACGCAGTATTTT	CATSRGMRGSTDTQYF
TRBV23-1	-	TRBJ1-2	-	TGCGCCAGCAGTCTGGTCTTAGGGCAGGGCAATGGCTACACCTTC	CASSLVLGQGNGYTF
TRBV12-5	-	TRBJ2-2	-	TGTGCTAGTGGTTCAGGGCCCAACACCGGGGAGCTGTTTTTT	CASGSGPNTGELFF
TRBV5-8	TRBD1	TRBJ1-2	-	TGTGCCAGCAGCTTGTTTGGGACAGGGTATCTGGGGGGCTACACCTTC	CASSLFGTGYLGGYTF
TRBV5-6	TRBD2	TRBJ2-5	-	TGTGCCAGCAGCCAAGCGGGGGGAAAAGAGACCCAGTACTTC	CASSQAGGKETQYF
TRBV9	-	TRBJ2-5	-	TGTGCCAGCAGCGTAGGGCCCACTAACCAAGAGACCCAGTACTTC	CASSVGPTNQETQYF
TRBV6-6	-	TRBJ1-2	-	TGTGCCAGCAGCATCGACATTAACTATGGCTACACCTTC	CASSIDINYGYTF
TRBV5-1	-	TRBJ1-1	once	TGCGCCAGCAGCTTGGACCCAGGGCTTGAAGCTTTCTTT	CASSLDPGLEAFF
TRBV10-3	-	TRBJ1-5	-	TGTGCCATCAGTGACTCAGGGAATGGAGATCAGCCCCAGCATTTT	CAISDSGNGDQPQHF
TRBV7-9	TRBD2	TRBJ2-5	once	TGTGCCAGCAGCCCTAGCGGCCAAGAGACCCAGTACTTC	CASSPSGQETQYF
TRBV2	TRBD1	TRBJ2-1	-	TGTGCCAGCAGGAATAGACAGGGTTACAATGAGCAGTTCTTC	CASRNRQGYNEQFF
TRBV5-1	TRBD2	TRBJ2-5	-	TGCGCCAGCAGCCAAATAACTAGCGGGGTAGAGACCCAGTACTTC	CASSQITSGVETQYF
TRBV7-9	-	TRBJ2-4	-	TGTGCCAGCAGCCCCCCCGGGGACATTCAGTACTTC	CASSPPGDIQYF
TRBV29-1	-	TRBJ1-2	-	TGCAGCGTTGACCGTAATGGCTACACCTTC	CSVDRNGYTF
TRBV6-5	TRBD2	TRBJ2-5	once	TGTGCCAGCAGTTGGGGACTAGCGGGAGTTGAGACCCAGTACTTC	CASSWGLAGVETQYF
TRBV5-4	TRBD2	TRBJ2-7	-	TGTGCCAGCAGCTTGGGTGGGACTAGCGGGTTCTACGAGCAGTACTTC	CASSLGGTSGFYEQYF
TRBV28	TRBD1	TRBJ2-5	-	TGTGCCAGCAGTTTTGAGGGACAGTTTTTGCAGACCCAGTACTTC	CASSFEGQFLQTQYF